Below are 11 T cell receptor beta chains sequenced from a single sample in a study of blood T cell repertoires in COVID-19 (TCRdb year 2020). Receptor amplification or capture employed the immunoSEQ multiplex PCR assay. TCRdb limited this immuneACCESS table to in-frame rearrangements with V and J called. A share of clones is missing; checked studies link under half to unresolved V genes, and the rest is unexplained. Here the sample has a few hundred thousand clones; more than 80% occur a single time. The ten largest clones add up to approximately 1% of the sample. The sample consisted of PBMCs or T cells enriched from blood (not recorded which). The receptors were gathered from a man in his late teens or twenties who had recovered from COVID-19.

The chain uses TRBV29-1 and TRBJ2-7; 7 positions agree with TRBD1. This CDR3 has 13 residues. After removal of 7 bases from V and 3 bases from J, the junction contained 9 bases not matched to a gene. Looked up from germline, CDR1 is SQVTM and CDR2 is ANQGSEA. DNA for the CDR3: TGCAGCGCACAACAGGGGTCAGGCTACGAGCAGTACTTC. Encoded protein: CSAQQGSGYEQYF.

This CDR3 is CASSPSSAGELFF. CDR3 sequence (DNA): TGTGCCAGCAGTCCCTCTAGTGCCGGGGAGCTGTTTTTT. The genes are TRBV7-9 and TRBJ2-2; D not resolved. The CDR3 consists of 13 residues. V gave up 6 bases and J gave up 6 bases, with 11 bases separating them. CDR1 is SEHNR and CDR2 is FQNEAQ in the germline V gene (reference sequence).

The rearrangement links TRBV7-2 to TRBJ2-7; 7 positions match TRBD2. Trimming cost V 5 bases and J 4 bases; bases outside gene matches: 5. CDR1 is SGHTA, CDR2 FQGNSA, per germline. The CDR3 is 13 residues long. The CDR3 coding sequence is TGTGCCAGCAGCCTCGGGACTAATTACGAGCAGTACTTC. It encodes CASSLGTNYEQYF.

The chain employs TRBV4-2 and TRBJ2-3, with 14 bases matching TRBD2. V shed 3 bases and J 6 bases; nucleotides not matched to a gene: 11. The CDR3 is 18 amino acids. Germline-derived CDR1 and CDR2 are LGHNA and YNFKEQ. The CDR3 protein is CASSQEAGTSGGGDTQYF. For the CDR3, the DNA is TGTGCCAGCAGCCAGGAAGCCGGGACTAGCGGGGGCGGGGATACGCAGTATTTT.

About this clone itself: Additional DNA sequences in this sample encode the identical CDR3. The genes are TRBV2 and TRBJ2-7, with 7 bases matching TRBD1. Unmatched junction bases numbered 1, after V lost 4 bases and J lost 4 bases. The CDR3 contains 12 residues. CDR1 and CDR2 (germline): SNHLY, FYNNEI. CDR3: CASSGDSYEQYF. The CDR3 DNA follows: TGTGCCAGCAGTGGGGACAGTTACGAGCAGTACTTC.

The genes are TRBV5-1 and TRBJ2-3, with TRBD1 identical over 7 bases. After removal of 4 bases from V and 0 bases from J, the junction contained 11 bases not matched to a gene. Germline V gives CDR1 SGHRS, CDR2 YFSETQ. The CDR3 runs 17 residues. The CDR3 reads CASSGETGSTSTDTQYF. CDR3 in DNA: TGCGCCAGCAGCGGAGAGACAGGGAGTACTAGCACAGATACGCAGTATTTT.

The chain couples TRBV5-5 to TRBJ2-6; D is possibly TRBD1 (5 bases). V lost 4 bases to trimming and J lost 2 bases, with 10 bases between them. CDR3 length: 15 residues. Germline V gene data show CDR1 as SGHKS and CDR2 as YYEKEE (reference sequence). CDR3 region: CASSGYRTGANVLTF. DNA for the CDR3: TGTGCCAGCAGCGGATACAGGACTGGGGCCAACGTCCTGACTTTC.

This clone was observed a single time. The rearrangement links TRBV27 to TRBJ1-2, with TRBD1 as a possible D gene (6 bases). Trimming pared 4 bases from V and 8 bases from J, leaving 17 bases between. Germline assignment: CDR1 MNHEY and CDR2 SMNVEV (reference sequence). This CDR3 has 14 amino acids. CDR3 in amino acids: CASSSTGTLQGYTF. The DNA for the CDR3 is TGTGCCAGCAGTTCGACAGGTACTCTCCAGGGCTACACCTTC.

The V call is TRBV28, the J call TRBJ2-1; possible D gene TRBD2, 5 bases. CDR1 is MDHEN, CDR2 SYDVKM, per germline. Trimming pared 7 bases from V and 4 bases from J, leaving 11 bases between. The CDR3 covers 13 residues. Here the CDR3 reads CASTYGSYNEQFF. The CDR3 nucleotides are TGTGCCAGCACCTATGGGAGTTACAATGAGCAGTTCTTC.

The rearrangement links TRBV11-2 to TRBJ2-2, with TRBD1 matching over 8 bases. The CDR3 sequence is 15 residues long. V shed 5 bases, J shed 5 bases, and the junction held 7 bases outside the gene matches. The V gene's germline CDR1 is SGHAT and CDR2 FQNNGV. CDR3: CASSPRTGRTGELFF. Here the CDR3 DNA reads TGTGCCAGCAGCCCCCGGACAGGGCGTACCGGGGAGCTGTTTTTT.

V is TRBV2 and J is TRBJ2-3, with 9 bases identical to TRBD2. The V and J ends lost 10 bases and 2 bases, in that order; junction bases with no gene match: 13. The germline gives CDR1 SNHLY, CDR2 FYNNEI. The CDR3 extends over 16 amino acids. The CDR3 nucleotides read TGTGCCACACAAGGGGATCCTAGCGGGGCCACAGATACGCAGTATTTT. Residues: CATQGDPSGATDTQYF.